This TCR beta chain was captured by sequencing in a study of blood T cell repertoires in COVID-19. CDR3 length: 14 residues. The assay was immunoSEQ multiplex PCR, and TCRdb's table has in-frame clones only and misses some. This table holds about 330,000 clones, 92% found once. V and J are TRBV21-1 and TRBJ2-7; the D segment call TRBD1 is taken from the table without a DNA check. TRBV21-1 is a pseudogene. Source material: PBMCs or T cells enriched from blood (not recorded which). The receptor was isolated from a woman in her 30s who had recovered from COVID-19. The CDR3 reads CASSMKTGPYEQYF. Written as DNA, the CDR3 is TGTGCCAGCAGCATGAAGACAGGGCCCTACGAGCAGTACTTC.